This passage covers 22 T cell receptor beta chains from one sample sequenced in a study of T cells after yellow fever vaccination. TCRdb processed the 5' RACE reads anew with MiXCR; each CDR3 protein has one entry. The profile shows approximately 510,000 distinct CDR3 sequences, 20% to 25% of them singletons. This specimen consisted of PBMCs, obtained about 21 days after the first yellow fever vaccination. These receptors all come from a man between 18 and 35 years old who received the YFV17D yellow fever vaccine.

The chain links TRBV6-1 to TRBJ1-5, with TRBD1 identical over 10 bases. V shed 7 bases and J 7 bases; nucleotides not matched to a gene: 13. Germline V gene lookup returns CDR1 MNHNS and CDR2 SASEGT. This CDR3 region has 16 residues. CDR3 DNA sequence: TGTGCCAGCATTGGGCCGGGACAGGGGTCGTGGCAGCCCCAGCATTTT. It specifies CASIGPGQGSWQPQHF.

This clonotype was picked up many times. The J gene is TRBJ2-7, the V gene TRBV6-5; 7 nucleotides line up with TRBD2. CDR3 length: 15 amino acids. In germline, CDR1 is MNHEY, CDR2 SVGAGI. The junction had 2 bases not matched to a gene; V was cut back by 0 bases and J by 0 bases. The chain's CDR3 is CASSYSPSGSYEQYF. In DNA, the CDR3 is TGTGCCAGCAGTTACTCGCCTAGCGGCTCCTACGAGCAGTACTTC.

The chain is built from TRBV4-3 and TRBJ2-5, with 8 positions matching TRBD1. Germline CDR1 reads LGHNA; CDR2 reads YSLEER. This CDR3 comprises 20 residues. Trimming removed 3 bases from V and 2 bases from J; junction bases left unmatched: 20. The CDR3 sequence is CASSHGSGQGTGRKQETQYF. As DNA, the CDR3 is TGCGCCAGCAGCCACGGCAGCGGTCAGGGGACAGGACGTAAACAAGAGACCCAGTACTTC.

The rearrangement joins TRBV28 to TRBJ2-7; 8 nucleotides line up with TRBD2. V dropped 7 bases and J dropped 1; count of bases not matched to a gene: 6. This CDR3 is 14 amino acids long. Germline-derived CDR1 and CDR2 are MDHEN and SYDVKM. The CDR3 nucleotides are TGTGCCAGCACCTCGGGGGGGGAGTCCTACGAGCAGTACGTC. Its translation: CASTSGGESYEQYV.

This clonotype was detected only a few times. This sequence joins TRBV11-2 and TRBJ2-3; D is possibly TRBD1 (6 bases). Trimming took 4 bases from V and 7 from J, leaving 12 bases between them. Germline V gene lookup returns CDR1 SGHAT and CDR2 FQNNGV. The CDR3 is 13 amino acids. The CDR3 here is CASSYDRLYTQYF. CDR3 sequence (DNA): TGTGCCAGCAGCTACGACAGGCTATATACGCAGTATTTT. The full variable domain, its missing parts supplied by reference TRBV11-2 and TRBJ2-3, is EAGVAQSPRYKIIEKRQSVAFWCNPISGHATLYWYQQILGQGPKLLIQFQNNGVVDDSQLPKDRFSAERLKGVDSTLKIQPAKLEDSAVYLCASSYDRLYTQYFGPGTRLTVL.

This clonotype was seen many times. The rearrangement joins TRBV7-2 to TRBJ2-1; D remains unclear. The CDR3 contains 14 residues. The germline gives CDR1 SGHTA, CDR2 FQGNSA. V shed 1 base and J shed 0 bases, with 4 bases lying between them. CDR3 DNA sequence: TGTGCCAGCAGCTTAGACAGCTCCTACAATGAGCAGTTCTTC. Protein: CASSLDSSYNEQFF.

J is TRBJ2-7 and V is TRBV12-3 or TRBV12-4; D is possibly TRBD1 (5 bases). V lost 2 bases and J 6 bases, leaving 17 bases between the germline ends. The CDR3 is 15 amino acids. CDR3: CASSLTVGAPGEQYV. DNA for the CDR3: TGTGCCAGCAGTTTAACGGTAGGGGCCCCCGGCGAGCAGTACGTC.

The chain recombines TRBV9 with TRBJ2-3; D call uncertain. CDR1 and CDR2 from the germline V gene are SGDLS and YYNGEE. This CDR3 has 13 amino acids. V was shortened by 4 bases and J by 7 bases, with 13 bases between the two germline ends. The CDR3 is CASSPRSTYTQYF. CDR3 nucleotides: TGTGCCAGCAGCCCCCGCTCTACCTATACGCAGTATTTT.

The chain joins TRBV5-1 to TRBJ1-1; D perhaps matches TRBD1 (5 bases). Germline V CDR1 and CDR2: SGHRS, YFSETQ. The V and J ends lost 0 bases and 4 bases respectively, with 10 bases between them. The CDR3 extends over 14 amino acids. The CDR3 DNA sequence: TGCGCCAGCAGCTTGGGGGGGGTAGCCACTGAAGCTTTCTTT. Translated: CASSLGGVATEAFF.

The rearrangement uses TRBV5-1 and TRBJ2-4, with D unclear. With 1 base removed from V and 4 bases from J, the gap between germline ends came to 9 bases. CDR1 is SGHRS and CDR2 is YFSETQ in the germline V gene. The CDR3 is 14 amino acids. The CDR3 sequence is CASSLLQPKNIQYF. The DNA of the CDR3 is TGCGCCAGCAGCTTGTTACAGCCAAAAAACATTCAGTACTTC. Using reference TRBV5-1 and TRBJ2-4 for the parts outside the CDR3, the full variable domain is KAGVTQTPRYLIKTRGQQVTLSCSPISGHRSVSWYQQTPGQGLQFLFEYFSETQRNKGNFPGRFSGRQFSNSRSEMNVSTLELGDSALYLCASSLLQPKNIQYFGAGTRLSVL.

This sequence joins TRBV18 and TRBJ1-5, with 8 bases fitting TRBD1. Germline CDR1 reads KGHSH; CDR2 reads LQKENI. CDR3 length: 14 residues. V trimming: 3 bases; J trimming: 7 bases; junction bases outside the gene matches: 5. The CDR3 loop is CASSPTGDAQPQHF. As DNA, the CDR3 is TGTGCCAGCTCACCGACAGGGGATGCGCAGCCCCAGCATTTT.

This chain joins TRBV7-9 and TRBJ2-5; the D is unclear. The germline gives CDR1 SEHNR, CDR2 FQNEAQ (reference sequence). Between the trimmed V and J ends, which lost 2 bases and 4 bases, there was a span of 14 bases. The CDR3 spans 15 residues. CDR3 coding DNA: TGTGCCAGCAGCTTAAGAGCTTTCGTGGGAGAGACCCAGTACTTC. It specifies CASSLRAFVGETQYF. Based on the CDR3 plus reference TRBV7-9 and TRBJ2-5, the full variable domain is DTGVSQNPRHKITKRGQNVTFRCDPISEHNRLYWYRQTLGQGPEFLTYFQNEAQLEKSRLLSDRFSAERPKGSFSTLEIQRTEQGDSAMYLCASSLRAFVGETQYFGPGTRLLVL.

This clonotype has only a few counts. The J gene is TRBJ2-7, the V gene TRBV7-9; D not resolved. The CDR3 is made up of 14 amino acids. CDR1 and CDR2 from the germline V gene are SEHNR and FQNEAQ (reference sequence). Trimming took 1 base from V and 2 from J, leaving 9 bases between them. The CDR3 region is CASSLVPQAYEQYV. The CDR3 region has the DNA TGTGCCAGCAGCTTAGTTCCGCAAGCCTACGAGCAGTACGTC.

This clonotype came up a few times. This rearrangement joins TRBV20-1 to TRBJ2-3; the match to TRBD2 covers 8 bases. The CDR3 extends over 16 amino acids. V trimming: 1 base; J trimming: 2 bases; junction bases outside the gene matches: 8. Looked up from germline, CDR1 is DFQATT and CDR2 is SNEGSKA (reference sequence). The CDR3 DNA reads as TGCAGTGCTAGAGTTCGCGGGGGGCTAAACACAGATACGCAGTATTTT. Encoded protein: CSARVRGGLNTDTQYF.

This chain connects TRBV2 to TRBJ2-3; perhaps D is TRBD1 or TRBD2 (5 bases each). The length of the CDR3 is 13 residues. The V gene's germline CDR1 is SNHLY and CDR2 FYNNEI. With 9 bases removed from V and 6 bases from J, the gap between germline ends came to 16 bases. The CDR3 DNA sequence: TGTGCCAGTTTAGCAGGGCAGCGGGATACGCAGTATTTT. It specifies CASLAGQRDTQYF.

In this sample, this clonotype turned up a few times. V gene TRBV6-1 combines with J gene TRBJ2-5, with TRBD1 matching over 9 bases. Germline V gene data show CDR1 as MNHNS and CDR2 as SASEGT. J was trimmed by 2 bases and V by 4 bases; bases with no gene match: 5. The CDR3 loop spans 15 amino acids. CDR3 sequence (DNA): TGTGCCAGCAGTGGTCCGGGACAGGGTCAAGAGACCCAGTACTTC. As protein: CASSGPGQGQETQYF.

This clonotype was observed a handful of times. This sequence joins TRBV5-1 and TRBJ1-1, with TRBD1 matching over 9 bases. The CDR3 is 14 amino acids. The ends lost 2 bases at V and 4 bases at J; junction bases unmatched: 3. The germline V gene encodes CDR1 SGHRS and CDR2 YFSETQ. The CDR3: CASSFTGGATEAFF. For the CDR3, the DNA is TGCGCCAGCAGCTTTACAGGGGGCGCCACTGAAGCTTTCTTT.

The chain couples TRBV4-1 to TRBJ1-1; the match to TRBD1 covers 7 bases. The germline V gene has CDR1 MGHRA and CDR2 YSYEKL. Unmatched junction bases numbered 7, after V lost 6 bases and J lost 3 bases. This CDR3 spans 14 amino acids. DNA for the CDR3: TGCGCCAGCAGACTGGGACAGACAGACACTGAAGCTTTCTTT. Its translation is CASRLGQTDTEAFF.

This chain uses TRBV6-2 or TRBV6-3 with TRBJ2-4; D not certain. CDR3 length equals 13 residues. Trimming stripped 2 bases from V and 8 bases from J, with 10 bases between. Per the germline V gene, CDR1 is MNHEY and CDR2 is SVGEGT. CDR3 sequence: CASSYGPLDIQYF. The CDR3 DNA reads as TGTGCCAGCAGTTACGGCCCTCTAGACATTCAGTACTTC.

This clonotype was seen only once. This rearrangement joins TRBV20-1 to TRBJ2-5, with 10 bases lining up with TRBD1. CDR1 and CDR2 from the germline V gene are DFQATT and SNEGSKA (reference sequence). This CDR3 is 15 amino acids long. Unmatched junction bases numbered 9, after V lost 3 bases and J lost 5 bases. In DNA form, the CDR3 reads TGCAGTGCTAGGGACCGACAGGGGGCGTCGGAGACCCAGTACTTC. Its translation is CSARDRQGASETQYF.

This clonotype was observed a few times. V and J are TRBV10-3 and TRBJ2-1, with 8 positions matching TRBD2. The germline CDR1 and CDR2 sequences are ENHRY and SYGVKD. The V segment lost 10 bases and the J segment 8 bases; nucleotides outside the gene matches: 16. The CDR3 has 15 amino acids. The CDR3 coding sequence is TGTGCCACCAGACCACCCGCGCGGGGGGTATATGAGCAGTTCTTC. This sequence encodes CATRPPARGVYEQFF.

The chain uses TRBV10-3 and TRBJ2-7, with 8 bases that match TRBD1. This CDR3 contains 14 residues. Trimming took 5 bases from V and 0 from J; bases not matched to a gene: 3. The V gene's germline CDR1 is ENHRY and CDR2 SYGVKD. The CDR3 nucleotides read TGTGCCATCAGTCCAGGACAGGGCTCCTACGAGCAGTACGTC. It codes for CAISPGQGSYEQYV.